The T cell receptor (beta chain) described here comes from a study of chemoradiotherapy in HPV16-positive cancers. At the level of the study: Candidate HPV-specific T-cell clones and common TCR motifs came from functional assays in a couple of HPV16-positive patients.

This CDR3 has 17 amino acids. The V end lost 2 bases, the J end lost 4 bases, and 19 bases lay between the germline ends. Germline assignment: CDR1 MNHNS and CDR2 SASEGT. The study, taken as a whole, reports: HPV-responsive T-cell expansion during chemoradiotherapy was linked to improved recurrence-free survival in HPV16-positive patients. Candidate HPV-specific clones and E7-related TCR motifs grew in tumor during treatment.

Method: immunoSEQ multiplex PCR; TCRdb's copy keeps in-frame clones and lacks some. The repertoire has tens of thousands of clones, more than 70% of them found once; the top ten carry roughly 4.2%. This clone was recorded only once. Its antigen is unidentified. This specimen consisted of blood, obtained from a patient who underwent chemoradiotherapy. The V and J genes are TRBV6-1 and TRBJ2-3; D is unclear. The TCR comes from a human donor with HPV-associated anogenital cancer. The CDR3 region has the DNA TGTGCCAGCAGTGAATCCCTAACTTGGAATTTCGCAGATACGCAGTATTTT. This translates into CASSESLTWNFADTQYF.